One and the same sample provided the 26 T cell receptor beta chains below, sequenced in a study of chemoradiotherapy in HPV16-positive cancers. Generated by immunoSEQ multiplex PCR, the TCRdb table keeps only in-frame clones and is missing some. The repertoire holds some 17,000 clones, with over 85% as singletons. The sequenced sample was blood, obtained from a patient who underwent chemoradiotherapy. Source of these receptors: a human donor with HPV-associated anogenital cancer.

In its sample, this clone was seen a few times. V is TRBV7-8 and J is TRBJ2-7; D gene ambiguous. V dropped 1 base and J dropped 1 base, with 8 bases sitting between them. The CDR3 loop spans 14 amino acids. Germline CDR1 and CDR2: SGHVS and FQNEAQ. The CDR3 DNA sequence: TGTGCCAGCAGCTTAGAGGCAGCATCCTACGAGCAGTACTTC. Residues: CASSLEAASYEQYF.

This chain links TRBV11-3 with TRBJ2-5; D remains ambiguous. Per germline, CDR1 SGHNT and CDR2 YENEEA. V lost 2 bases and J 4 bases, leaving 8 bases between the germline ends. The CDR3 is made up of 13 amino acids. CDR3 in DNA: TGTGCCAGCAGCTTACTGGGCACAGAGACCCAGTACTTC. This gives the protein CASSLLGTETQYF.

The J gene is TRBJ2-1, the V gene TRBV6-5, with 11 bases lining up with TRBD2. CDR3 length: 15 amino acids. Per germline, CDR1 MNHEY and CDR2 SVGAGI. V was clipped by 8 bases and J by 9 bases; unmatched bases: 12. CDR3 sequence: CASLSGGAGRAEQFF. The CDR3 DNA reads TGTGCCAGCCTTAGCGGGGGGGCAGGACGTGCTGAGCAGTTCTTC.

The chain couples TRBV2 to TRBJ2-2, with D possibly being TRBD1 (5 bases). The V end was cut by 1 base, the J end by 1 base, with 10 bases between. The CDR3 consists of 16 residues. CDR1 SNHLY and CDR2 FYNNEI come from the germline V gene. This CDR3 reads CASSEVTDMNTGELFF. The DNA for the CDR3 is TGTGCCAGCAGTGAAGTGACAGACATGAACACCGGGGAGCTGTTTTTT.

The chain is built from TRBV7-9 and TRBJ2-7, with D unclear. Germline CDR1 reads SEHNR; CDR2 reads FQNEAQ (reference sequence). The V and J ends lost 5 bases and 3 bases respectively, with 8 bases between them. The CDR3 runs to 12 residues. The CDR3 DNA follows: TGTGCCAGCAGCCCGAGCAGCTACGAGCAGTACTTC. This codes for CASSPSSYEQYF.

The chain recombines TRBV10-1 with TRBJ1-6; D might be TRBD1 (6 bases). CDR1 and CDR2 (germline): WNHNN, SYGVQD (reference sequence). Between the trimmed V and J ends, which lost 5 bases and 7 bases, there was a span of 9 bases. The CDR3 runs to 13 residues. CDR3 nucleotide sequence: TGCGCCAGCAGTATGGACAGAAATTCACCCCTCCACTTT. It codes for CASSMDRNSPLHF.

The chain has TRBV7-9 and TRBJ1-5; D remains unclear. Germline CDR1 and CDR2: SEHNR and FQNEAQ (reference sequence). V gave up 4 bases and J gave up 11 bases, with 15 bases separating them. This CDR3 has 13 residues. The CDR3 coding sequence is TGTGCCAGCAGCTCGTGGAATTTCCCAACCCAGCATTTT. It translates to CASSSWNFPTQHF.

The J gene is TRBJ2-5, the V gene TRBV5-3; D remains unclear. TRBV5-3 belongs to the ORF category, with a function that is uncertain. The CDR3 contains 12 residues. V was pared by 9 bases and J by 4 bases, with 13 bases between. CDR3 sequence: CAIVRFGETQYF. CDR3 sequence (DNA): TGTGCCATCGTTCGATTTGGAGAGACCCAGTACTTC.

The CDR3 coding sequence is TGTGCCAGCAGCCAACAGGGGTCGGAACTAAAGTGGGAGACCCAGTACTTC. Protein sequence: CASSQQGSELKWETQYF. The J gene is TRBJ2-5, the V gene TRBV5-6, with 7 nucleotides matching TRBD1. V gave up 4 bases and J gave up 5 bases; unmatched junction bases: 17. CDR1 and CDR2 from the germline V gene are SGHDT and YYEEEE. The CDR3 runs to 17 residues.

V and J are TRBV28 and TRBJ1-4; perhaps TRBD1 as D (6 bases). The length of the CDR3 is 14 residues. Germline loops: CDR1 MDHEN, CDR2 SYDVKM. The V gene lost 10 bases and the J gene lost 3 bases, with 15 bases spanning the gap. The CDR3 region is CAKHTGTANEKLFF. The CDR3 DNA reads TGTGCCAAACACACAGGGACGGCTAATGAAAAACTGTTTTTT.

The CDR3 DNA reads as TGTGCCTATTCGGACGGGAACACTGAAGCTTTCTTT. The encoded protein is CAYSDGNTEAFF. The chain combines TRBV30 with TRBJ1-1; D is undetermined. V was trimmed by 7 bases and J by 1 base, leaving 10 bases between them. This CDR3 contains 12 residues. Germline CDR1 is GTSNPN and CDR2 is SVGIG (reference sequence).

This chain links TRBV6-5 with TRBJ1-6; D not certain. The germline CDR1 and CDR2 sequences are MNHEY and SVGAGI. This CDR3 is built from 16 residues. V was shortened by 0 bases and J by 4 bases, with 10 bases between the two germline ends. As DNA, the CDR3 is TGTGCCAGCAGTTACTCGGGGTCTTCGTATAATTCACCCCTCCACTTT. As protein: CASSYSGSSYNSPLHF.

The rearrangement joins TRBV12-5 to TRBJ2-1; D ambiguous. The CDR3 loop spans 13 amino acids. Trimming took off 8 bases at V and 0 bases at J, with 8 bases between the two ends. Germline CDR1 and CDR2: LGHNT and FRNRAP. As DNA, the CDR3 is TGTGCTAGTACCGGCGCCTCCTACAATGAGCAGTTCTTC. Translated: CASTGASYNEQFF. The full variable domain, with the rest looked up from reference TRBV12-5 and TRBJ2-1, is DARVTQTPRHKVTEMGQEVTMRCQPILGHNTVFWYRQTMMQGLELLAYFRNRAPLDDSGMPKDRFSAEMPDATLATLKIQPSEPRDSAVYFCASTGASYNEQFFGPGTRLTVL.

CDR3 residues: CASSLSRSTDTQYF. The CDR3 DNA follows: TGTGCCAGCAGCTTGAGTAGATCCACAGATACGCAGTATTTT. This chain links TRBV11-2 with TRBJ2-3; D is undetermined. Germline V CDR1 and CDR2: SGHAT, FQNNGV. Trimming stripped 3 bases from V and 2 bases from J, with 9 bases between. The CDR3 is made up of 14 amino acids.

This clone was observed a few times. V gene TRBV6-5 combines with J gene TRBJ2-3; 7 bases line up with TRBD1. This CDR3 spans 14 amino acids. The germline V gene encodes CDR1 MNHEY and CDR2 SVGAGI. V lost 8 bases, J lost 6 bases, and 11 bases stayed unmatched. CDR3 DNA: TGTGCCAGCGCGGCTAGGGGGCTATGGGATACGCAGTATTTT. As protein: CASAARGLWDTQYF.

The chain links TRBV18 to TRBJ2-7; 11 bases line up with TRBD2. Germline lookup yields CDR1 KGHSH and CDR2 LQKENI. Trimming removed 6 bases from V and 7 bases from J; junction bases left unmatched: 11. This CDR3 has 15 residues. The CDR3 bases are TGTGCCAGCTCTTCGGGGACTAGCGGACGGGGGGAGCAGTACTTC. Its translation is CASSSGTSGRGEQYF. Using reference TRBV18 and TRBJ2-7 for the parts outside the CDR3, the full variable domain is NAGVMQNPRHLVRRRGQEARLRCSPMKGHSHVYWYRQLPEEGLKFMVYLQKENIIDESGMPKERFSAEFPKEGPSILRIQQVVRGDSAAYFCASSSGTSGRGEQYFGPGTRLTVT.

This chain links TRBV6-1 with TRBJ1-2, with D perhaps matching TRBD1 (5 bases). Trimming took 5 bases from V and 4 from J, leaving 17 bases between them. CDR3 length equals 15 residues. Per germline, CDR1 MNHNS and CDR2 SASEGT. The CDR3 loop is CASSTQGPVGYGYTF. In nucleotides, the CDR3 is TGTGCCAGCAGTACCCAGGGACCCGTTGGCTATGGCTACACCTTC.

The V call is TRBV10-2, the J call TRBJ1-5; D remains ambiguous. The CDR3 length is 16 residues. The V end was cut by 7 bases, the J end by 1 base, with 17 bases between. Germline V gives CDR1 WSHSY, CDR2 SAAADI. Here the CDR3 reads CASNTDDGVSNQPQHF. The CDR3 coding sequence is TGCGCCAGCAATACAGACGACGGGGTGAGCAATCAGCCCCAGCATTTT.

This chain joins TRBV6-5 and TRBJ2-7, with a tentative D call TRBD1 (7 bases). Germline V CDR1 and CDR2: MNHEY, SVGAGI. V was shortened by 6 bases and J by 6 bases, with 15 bases between the two germline ends. CDR3 length equals 13 residues. The CDR3 DNA sequence: TGTGCCAGCAGCCCCTACAGGGGAGGCGAGCAGTACTTC. As protein: CASSPYRGGEQYF.

CDR3 residues: CASSPPDSGTQYF. The CDR3 DNA reads as TGTGCCAGCTCACCACCTGATTCTGGGACCCAGTACTTC. This chain connects TRBV18 to TRBJ2-5; D not certain. The CDR3 consists of 13 residues. Germline lookup yields CDR1 KGHSH and CDR2 LQKENI. Deletions cut 0 bases from V and 7 bases from J, with 9 bases between.

V gene TRBV18 combines with J gene TRBJ1-2; TRBD1 might be the D (5 bases). This CDR3 comprises 14 residues. Deletions cut 6 bases from V and 8 bases from J, with 19 bases between. The germline gives CDR1 KGHSH, CDR2 LQKENI. The CDR3 region is CASSPNGGTGGYTF. CDR3 bases: TGTGCCAGCTCTCCAAACGGGGGAACAGGAGGCTACACCTTC. Full variable domain (remainder filled in from reference TRBV18 and TRBJ1-2): NAGVMQNPRHLVRRRGQEARLRCSPMKGHSHVYWYRQLPEEGLKFMVYLQKENIIDESGMPKERFSAEFPKEGPSILRIQQVVRGDSAAYFCASSPNGGTGGYTFGSGTRLTVV.

The chain recombines TRBV2 with TRBJ2-1; D uncertain. The V gene's germline CDR1 is SNHLY and CDR2 FYNNEI. With 10 bases removed from V and 2 bases from J, the gap between germline ends came to 18 bases. The CDR3 spans 15 residues. The CDR3 coding sequence is TGTGCCACCCTGGTACCTACCAGGACCTACAATGAGCAGTTCTTC. Amino acids: CATLVPTRTYNEQFF.

The chain uses TRBV6-1 and TRBJ2-7, with D possibly called TRBD1 or TRBD2 (6 bases each). Germline loops: CDR1 MNHNS, CDR2 SASEGT. V shed 10 bases and J shed 7 bases, with 20 bases lying between them. The CDR3 spans 13 residues. CDR3 loop: CAIKRGPPGEQYF. The CDR3 DNA reads TGTGCCATCAAACGGGGGCCCCCAGGAGAGCAGTACTTC.

V and J are TRBV28 and TRBJ2-7; 8 bases are shared with TRBD1. Germline V CDR1 and CDR2: MDHEN, SYDVKM. The CDR3 runs to 16 residues. J lost 2 bases, V lost 3 bases, and 9 bases had no gene match. The CDR3 nucleotides are TGTGCCAGCAGTTTGCAGGGGGCTGTTTTTACCTACGAGCAGTACTTC. Protein sequence: CASSLQGAVFTYEQYF.

As DNA, the CDR3 is TGTGCCAGCAGGGGAATGGACAGGGTGGTAAAGAAACAGAACACTGAAGCTTTCTTT. As protein: CASRGMDRVVKKQNTEAFF. The chain links TRBV27 to TRBJ1-1, with 8 bases matching TRBD1. This CDR3 spans 19 amino acids. V was clipped by 6 bases and J by 1 base; unmatched bases: 19. CDR1 and CDR2 (germline): MNHEY, SMNVEV (reference sequence).

The rearrangement links TRBV18 to TRBJ2-4, with a tentative D call TRBD2 (6 bases). Germline V lookup: CDR1 KGHSH, CDR2 LQKENI. The CDR3 length is 14 residues. Trimming took 4 bases from V and 0 from J, leaving 7 bases between them. CDR3 nucleotides: TGTGCCAGCTCACAGGGACTAGCCAAAAACATTCAGTACTTC. Its protein is CASSQGLAKNIQYF.